These 18 T cell receptor beta chains were all obtained from the same sample, sequenced in a study of cytomegalovirus exposure and HLA in healthy donors. Profiling relied on immunoSEQ multiplex PCR, and the TCRdb table lists in-frame clones only, not all of them. The data hold 90,000 to 100,000 clones, with roughly 87% observed a single time. The specimen was PBMCs. All receptors derive from a man younger than 30 in good health and CMV-seropositive.

CDR3 protein: CASSPGHNQGNTEAFF. Here the CDR3 DNA reads TGTGCCAGTAGTCCGGGACACAACCAAGGGAACACTGAAGCTTTCTTT. J is TRBJ1-1 and V is TRBV19, with a weak D call TRBD1 (6 bases). The CDR3 is 16 residues long. The germline V and J ends were trimmed by 5 bases and 1 base, with 17 bases remaining between them. Germline V gives CDR1 LNHDA, CDR2 SQIVND (reference sequence).

The chain uses TRBV6-6 and TRBJ1-4; 11 bases fit TRBD1. J lost 7 bases, V lost 6 bases, and 7 bases had no gene match. This CDR3 comprises 15 residues. Germline values: CDR1 MNHNY, CDR2 SVGAGI (reference sequence). The CDR3 protein is CASSGQGARGEKLFF. The CDR3 DNA sequence: TGTGCCAGCAGCGGACAGGGGGCAAGGGGTGAAAAACTGTTTTTT.

J is TRBJ2-7 and V is TRBV13; D might be TRBD2 (6 bases). Trimming took 1 base from V and 0 from J, leaving 13 bases between them. CDR3 size: 16 residues. Germline CDR1 PRHDT, CDR2 FYEKMQ (reference sequence). The CDR3 is CASSLVAGGRSYEQYF. The DNA for the CDR3 is TGTGCCAGCAGCTTAGTCGCCGGGGGTCGCTCCTACGAGCAGTACTTC.

CDR3 amino acids: CASRGRGYEQYF. CDR3 sequence (DNA): TGTGCCAGCAGGGGGCGGGGCTACGAGCAGTACTTC. The genes are TRBV27 and TRBJ2-7, with a weak D call TRBD2 (6 bases). The CDR3 loop spans 12 amino acids. With 6 bases removed from V and 3 bases from J, the gap between germline ends came to 9 bases. Germline CDR1 is MNHEY and CDR2 is SMNVEV (reference sequence).

This chain joins TRBV9 and TRBJ2-3; possibly TRBD1 for D (6 bases). Germline V gives CDR1 SGDLS, CDR2 YYNGEE. The CDR3 is 23 amino acids. The germline V and J ends were trimmed by 0 bases and 4 bases, with 36 bases remaining between them. The CDR3 loop is CASSVGDTVLGPAPGIVADTQYF. CDR3 coding DNA: TGTGCCAGCAGCGTAGGGGACACGGTCCTAGGTCCCGCTCCAGGGATAGTAGCAGATACGCAGTATTTT.

The V call is TRBV12-5, the J call TRBJ2-7; D remains ambiguous. The CDR3 is 13 amino acids. The V and J ends lost 4 bases and 2 bases respectively, with 9 bases between them. The germline CDR1 and CDR2 sequences are LGHNT and FRNRAP. The CDR3 DNA reads as TGTGCTAGTGGTTCCGACACCGCCTACGAGCAGTACTTC. Amino acids: CASGSDTAYEQYF. Full variable domain (rest looked up from reference TRBV12-5 and TRBJ2-7): DARVTQTPRHKVTEMGQEVTMRCQPILGHNTVFWYRQTMMQGLELLAYFRNRAPLDDSGMPKDRFSAEMPDATLATLKIQPSEPRDSAVYFCASGSDTAYEQYFGPGTRLTVT.

With regard to this clone: A much larger clonotype is one base distant, so this may be a read error. At the DNA level, this CDR3 is encoded by other sequences in the same sample as well. CDR3 amino acids: CASSSGTYEQYF. The CDR3 DNA follows: TGTGCCAGCAGCTCAGGGACCTACGAGCAGTACTTC. V and J are TRBV5-4 and TRBJ2-7; D might be TRBD1 (5 bases). The V end lost 3 bases, the J end lost 2 bases, and 6 bases lay between the germline ends. The CDR3 runs to 12 residues. The germline gives CDR1 SGHNT, CDR2 YYREEE (reference sequence). The entire variable domain, with the rest obtained from reference TRBV5-4 and TRBJ2-7, is as follows: ETGVTQSPTHLIKTRGQQVTLRCSSQSGHNTVSWYQQALGQGPQFIFQYYREEENGRGNFPPRFSGLQFPNYSSELNVNALELDDSALYLCASSSGTYEQYFGPGTRLTVT.

The chain carries TRBV27 and TRBJ2-7, with 9 bases aligning to TRBD2. J lost 2 bases, V lost 2 bases, and 4 bases had no gene match. Germline loops: CDR1 MNHEY, CDR2 SMNVEV (reference sequence). The CDR3 spans 15 residues. DNA of the CDR3: TGTGCCAGCAGTTTAAGGACTAGCGATGCCTACGAGCAGTACTTC. Amino acids: CASSLRTSDAYEQYF.

The chain combines TRBV7-3 with TRBJ2-3; a possible D gene is TRBD1 (6 bases). Trimming pared 2 bases from V and 4 bases from J, leaving 13 bases between. In germline, CDR1 is SGHTA, CDR2 FQGTGA. There are 15 residues in the CDR3. CDR3 nucleotide sequence: TGTGCCAGCAGCTTAGGGACACCCGCAGCAGATACGCAGTATTTT. The encoded protein is CASSLGTPAADTQYF.

V gene TRBV5-1 combines with J gene TRBJ1-4; D is perhaps TRBD1 (5 bases). With 4 bases removed from V and 0 bases from J, the gap between germline ends came to 10 bases. Per germline, CDR1 SGHRS and CDR2 YFSETQ. The CDR3 sequence is 15 residues long. In nucleotides, the CDR3 is TGCGCCAGCAGCGTGACAGTTGCAACTAATGAAAAACTGTTTTTT. Its translation is CASSVTVATNEKLFF.

The chain links TRBV5-1 to TRBJ2-7; a weak D match, TRBD2 (5 bases). Germline CDR1 is SGHRS and CDR2 is YFSETQ. V lost 0 bases and J 2 bases, leaving 15 bases between the germline ends. The CDR3 has 16 amino acids. The CDR3 region has the DNA TGCGCCAGCAGCTTGGGGGCCAATATCGGGGCCTACGAGCAGTACTTC. Encoded protein: CASSLGANIGAYEQYF.

The rearrangement joins TRBV5-8 to TRBJ2-5, with 7 nucleotides matching TRBD2. The germline V gene encodes CDR1 SGHTS and CDR2 YDEGEE. The CDR3 is made up of 14 amino acids. The V segment lost 4 bases and the J segment 5 bases; nucleotides outside the gene matches: 8. The CDR3 DNA reads TGTGCCAGCAGCCTCCGACTAGCCGGGGAGACCCAGTACTTC. It translates to CASSLRLAGETQYF.

The rearrangement links TRBV11-3 to TRBJ2-7; 8 positions match TRBD1. Germline V gene sequence: CDR1 SGHNT, CDR2 YENEEA. CDR3 length: 16 residues. V was pared by 5 bases and J by 1 base, with 10 bases of the junction left unmatched. CDR3 sequence reads: CASSHPRGPLSYEQYF. CDR3 DNA sequence: TGTGCCAGCAGCCATCCCAGGGGGCCGCTTTCCTACGAGCAGTACTTC.

This chain uses TRBV6-6 with TRBJ2-7, with TRBD1 matching 7 bases. Germline CDR1 MNHNY, CDR2 SVGAGI (reference sequence). Trimming took 5 bases from V and 2 from J; bases not matched to a gene: 9. The CDR3 contains 15 residues. CDR3 DNA: TGTGCCAGCAGTCCAAAGGGACAGCGTCCCTACGAGCAGTACTTC. Its translation is CASSPKGQRPYEQYF.

The V call is TRBV14, the J call TRBJ2-7, with 9 bases matching TRBD1. This CDR3 comprises 16 residues. CDR1 and CDR2 (germline): SGHDN, FVKESK. With 4 bases clipped from V and 3 bases from J, the junction kept 10 bases outside the gene matches. CDR3 protein: CASSLRPGTGFYEQYF. The CDR3 coding sequence is TGTGCCAGCAGCCTAAGGCCCGGGACAGGGTTCTACGAGCAGTACTTC. Using reference TRBV14 and TRBJ2-7 for the parts outside the CDR3, the full variable domain is EAGVTQFPSHSVIEKGQTVTLRCDPISGHDNLYWYRRVMGKEIKFLLHFVKESKQDESGMPNNRFLAERTGGTYSTLKVQPAELEDSGVYFCASSLRPGTGFYEQYFGPGTRLTVT.

This rearrangement joins TRBV18 to TRBJ2-7; 7 bases fit TRBD2. This CDR3 contains 15 residues. V lost 3 bases to trimming and J lost 5 bases; unmatched junction nucleotides: 10. Germline V gene lookup returns CDR1 KGHSH and CDR2 LQKENI. In DNA, the CDR3 is TGTGCCAGCTCACCTTACGAGACTAGCCGCAACGAGCAGTACTTC. Translated: CASSPYETSRNEQYF.

This chain uses TRBV7-2 with TRBJ1-5; 8 nucleotides agree with TRBD1. V shed 2 bases, J shed 11 bases, and the junction held 14 bases outside the gene matches. The CDR3 is made up of 16 amino acids. Germline assignment: CDR1 SGHTA and CDR2 FQGNSA. Here the CDR3 DNA reads TGTGCCAGCAGCTTAAACGGACAGGGAGCGTCCGGGTCCCAGCATTTT. Its protein product is CASSLNGQGASGSQHF.

Only one count was recorded for this clone. This chain links TRBV9 with TRBJ1-1; possible D gene TRBD1, 6 bases. Germline lookup yields CDR1 SGDLS and CDR2 YYNGEE. V was trimmed by 4 bases and J by 4 bases, leaving 14 bases between them. This CDR3 spans 14 amino acids. CDR3 nucleotide sequence: TGTGCCAGCAGCCCAAGGCGGGGGGCCACTGAAGCTTTCTTT. It encodes CASSPRRGATEAFF.